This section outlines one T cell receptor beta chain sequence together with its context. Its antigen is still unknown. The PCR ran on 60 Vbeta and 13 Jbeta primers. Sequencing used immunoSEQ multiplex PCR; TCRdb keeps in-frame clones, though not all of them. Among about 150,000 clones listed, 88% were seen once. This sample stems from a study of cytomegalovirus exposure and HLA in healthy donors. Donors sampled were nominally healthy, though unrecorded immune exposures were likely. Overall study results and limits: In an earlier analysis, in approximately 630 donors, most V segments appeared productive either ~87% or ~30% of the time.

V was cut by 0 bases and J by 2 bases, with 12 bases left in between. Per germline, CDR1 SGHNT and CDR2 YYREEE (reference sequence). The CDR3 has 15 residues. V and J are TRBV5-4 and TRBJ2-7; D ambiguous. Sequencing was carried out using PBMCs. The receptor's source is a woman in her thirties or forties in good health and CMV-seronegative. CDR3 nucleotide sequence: TGTGCCAGCAGCTTGGGAACAGTGGCCGCCTACGAGCAGTACTTC. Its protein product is CASSLGTVAAYEQYF.